This T cell receptor (beta chain) was identified during a study of blood T cell repertoires in COVID-19. The wider study: The samples span acute and convalescent COVID-19 from the United States, Italy and Spain. Sources were T cells, B-cell-depleted T cells, or PBMCs; the material itself was cDNA or gDNA.

CDR1 is SGHVS, CDR2 FQNEAQ, per germline. The CDR3 consists of 16 residues. Germline trimming cut 5 bases from V and 7 bases from J; bases unmatched to any gene: 11. Here immunoSEQ multiplex PCR was the method, and the copy in TCRdb shows in-frame clones only, minus some. The data show approximately 220,000 clones, 80% to 90% seen once. Everyone who took part was 18 to 89 years old, and they came from about 25 US areas. Categorization into cohorts depended on clinical history that participants reported. This clonotype was sampled from a middle-aged woman with acute COVID-19. The chain is built from TRBV7-8 and TRBJ2-2; 9 positions match TRBD1. Source material: PBMCs or T cells enriched from blood (not recorded which). The CDR3 DNA sequence: TGTGCCAGCAGCAAACAGGGGGCTCTACGTAGCGGGGAGCTGTTTTTT. Protein sequence: CASSKQGALRSGELFF.